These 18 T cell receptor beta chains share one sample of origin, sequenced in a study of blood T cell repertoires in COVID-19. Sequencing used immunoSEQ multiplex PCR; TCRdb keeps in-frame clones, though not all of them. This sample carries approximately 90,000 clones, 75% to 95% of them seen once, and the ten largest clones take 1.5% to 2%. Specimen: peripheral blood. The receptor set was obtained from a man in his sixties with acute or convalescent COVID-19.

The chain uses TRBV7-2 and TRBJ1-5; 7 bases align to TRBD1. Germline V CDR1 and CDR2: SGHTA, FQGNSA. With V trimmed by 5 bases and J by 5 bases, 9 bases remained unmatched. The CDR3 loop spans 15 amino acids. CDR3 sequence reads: CASSLRTGLYQPQHF. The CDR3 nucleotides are TGTGCCAGCAGCCTTAGGACAGGTCTGTATCAGCCCCAGCATTTT.

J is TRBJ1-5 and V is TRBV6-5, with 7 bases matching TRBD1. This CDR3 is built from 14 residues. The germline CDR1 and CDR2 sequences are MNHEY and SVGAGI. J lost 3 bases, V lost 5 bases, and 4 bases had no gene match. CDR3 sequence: CASSTGTVNQPQHF. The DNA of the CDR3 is TGTGCCAGCAGTACCGGGACAGTCAATCAGCCCCAGCATTTT.

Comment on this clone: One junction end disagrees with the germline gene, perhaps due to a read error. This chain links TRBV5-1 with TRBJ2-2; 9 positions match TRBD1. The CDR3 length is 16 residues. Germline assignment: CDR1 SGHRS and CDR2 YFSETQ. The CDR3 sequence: CASTLGQGGGTGELFF. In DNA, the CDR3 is TGCGCCAGCACCTTGGGACAGGGAGGTGGAACCGGGGAGCTGTTTTTT.

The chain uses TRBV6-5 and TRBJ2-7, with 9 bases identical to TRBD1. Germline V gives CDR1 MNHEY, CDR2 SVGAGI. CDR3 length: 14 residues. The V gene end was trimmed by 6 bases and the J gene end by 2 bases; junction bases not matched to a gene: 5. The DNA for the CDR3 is TGTGCCAGCAGGGGGACAGGGAGGGCCTACGAGCAGTACGTC. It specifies CASRGTGRAYEQYV.

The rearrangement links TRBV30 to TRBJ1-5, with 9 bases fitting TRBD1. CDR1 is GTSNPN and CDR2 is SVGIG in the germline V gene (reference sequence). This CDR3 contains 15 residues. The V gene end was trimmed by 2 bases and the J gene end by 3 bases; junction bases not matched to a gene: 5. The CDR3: CAWSQGQGINQPQHF. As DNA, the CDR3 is TGTGCCTGGAGTCAAGGACAGGGGATCAATCAGCCCCAGCATTTT.

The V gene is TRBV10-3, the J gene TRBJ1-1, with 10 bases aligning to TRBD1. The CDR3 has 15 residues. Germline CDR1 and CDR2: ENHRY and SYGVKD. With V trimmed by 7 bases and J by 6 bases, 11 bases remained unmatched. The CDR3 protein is CAIIPSGTGASEAFF. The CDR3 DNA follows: TGTGCCATCATTCCTTCCGGGACAGGGGCTTCTGAAGCTTTCTTT.

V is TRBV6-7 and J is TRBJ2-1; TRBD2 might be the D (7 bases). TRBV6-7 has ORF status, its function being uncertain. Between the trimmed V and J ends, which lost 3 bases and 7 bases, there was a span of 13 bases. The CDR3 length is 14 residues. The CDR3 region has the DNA TGTGCCAGCAGTTATGAGGGGGGGGCTAATGAGCAGTTCTTC. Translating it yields CASSYEGGANEQFF.

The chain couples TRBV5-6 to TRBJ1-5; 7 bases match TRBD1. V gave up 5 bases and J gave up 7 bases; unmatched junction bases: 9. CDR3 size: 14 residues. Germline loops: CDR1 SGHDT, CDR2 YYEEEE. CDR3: CASSSGQSGQPQHF. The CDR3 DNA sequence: TGTGCCAGCAGTTCGGGACAGTCTGGCCAGCCCCAGCATTTT.

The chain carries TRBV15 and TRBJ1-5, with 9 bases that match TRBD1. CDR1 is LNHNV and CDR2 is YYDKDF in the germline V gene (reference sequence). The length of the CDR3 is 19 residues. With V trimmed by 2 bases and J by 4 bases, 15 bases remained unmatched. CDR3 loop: CATSRHPGAGQGLNQPQHF. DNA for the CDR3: TGTGCCACCAGCAGACACCCCGGGGCGGGACAGGGCTTAAATCAGCCCCAGCATTTT.

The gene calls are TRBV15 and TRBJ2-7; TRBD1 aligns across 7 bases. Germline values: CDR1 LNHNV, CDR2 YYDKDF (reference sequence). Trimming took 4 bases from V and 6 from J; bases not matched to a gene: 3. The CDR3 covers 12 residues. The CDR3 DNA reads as TGTGCCACCAGCACCCAGGGGGTCGAGCAGTACTTC. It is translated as CATSTQGVEQYF.

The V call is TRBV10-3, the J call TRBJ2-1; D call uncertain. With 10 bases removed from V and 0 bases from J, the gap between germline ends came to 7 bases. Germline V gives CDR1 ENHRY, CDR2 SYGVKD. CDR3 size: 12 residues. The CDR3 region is CATLSSYNEQFF. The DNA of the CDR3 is TGTGCCACGCTTAGCTCCTACAATGAGCAGTTCTTC.

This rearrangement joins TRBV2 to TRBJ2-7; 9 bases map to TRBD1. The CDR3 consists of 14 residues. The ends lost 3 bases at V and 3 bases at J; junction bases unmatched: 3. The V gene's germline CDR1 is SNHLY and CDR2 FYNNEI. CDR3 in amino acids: CASSDWTGDYEQYF. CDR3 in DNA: TGTGCCAGCAGTGACTGGACAGGGGACTACGAGCAGTACTTC.

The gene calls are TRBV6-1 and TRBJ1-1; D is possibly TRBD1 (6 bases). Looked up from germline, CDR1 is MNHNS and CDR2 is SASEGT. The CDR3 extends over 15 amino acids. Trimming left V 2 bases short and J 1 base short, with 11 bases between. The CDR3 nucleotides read TGTGCCAGCAGTGAACCGGCGGGGGCGAACACTGAAGCTTTCTTT. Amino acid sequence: CASSEPAGANTEAFF.

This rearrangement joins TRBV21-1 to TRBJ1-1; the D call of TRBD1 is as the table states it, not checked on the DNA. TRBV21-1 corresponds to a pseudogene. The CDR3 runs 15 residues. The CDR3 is CASSNRTGALSEAFF. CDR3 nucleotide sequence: TGTGCCAGCAGCAACCGGACAGGGGCACTCTCTGAAGCTTTCTTT.

The CDR3 loop is CASSPTGQQETQYF. The CDR3 DNA reads TGTGCCAGCAGCCCCACGGGACAGCAAGAGACCCAGTACTTC. The chain has TRBV5-4 and TRBJ2-5; 7 bases match TRBD1. This CDR3 comprises 14 residues. V lost 4 bases to trimming and J lost 2 bases; unmatched junction nucleotides: 5. In germline, CDR1 is SGHNT, CDR2 YYREEE (reference sequence).

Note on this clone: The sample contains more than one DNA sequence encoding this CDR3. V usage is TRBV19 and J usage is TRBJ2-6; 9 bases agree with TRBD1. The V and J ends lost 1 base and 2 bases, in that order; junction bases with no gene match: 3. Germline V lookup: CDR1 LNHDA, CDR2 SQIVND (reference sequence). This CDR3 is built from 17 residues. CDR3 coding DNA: TGTGCCAGTAGTATAGCTCGGACAGGGGCTGGGGCCAACGTCCTGACTTTC. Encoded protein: CASSIARTGAGANVLTF.

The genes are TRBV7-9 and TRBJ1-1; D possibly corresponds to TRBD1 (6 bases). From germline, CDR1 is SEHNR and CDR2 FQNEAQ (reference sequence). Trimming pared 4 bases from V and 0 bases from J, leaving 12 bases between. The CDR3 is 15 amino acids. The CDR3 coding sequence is TGTGCCAGCAGCTCACAGGGATTGATGAACACTGAAGCTTTCTTT. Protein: CASSSQGLMNTEAFF. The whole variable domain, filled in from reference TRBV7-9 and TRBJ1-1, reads DTGVSQNPRHKITKRGQNVTFRCDPISEHNRLYWYRQTLGQGPEFLTYFQNEAQLEKSRLLSDRFSAERPKGSFSTLEIQRTEQGDSAMYLCASSSQGLMNTEAFFGQGTRLTVV.

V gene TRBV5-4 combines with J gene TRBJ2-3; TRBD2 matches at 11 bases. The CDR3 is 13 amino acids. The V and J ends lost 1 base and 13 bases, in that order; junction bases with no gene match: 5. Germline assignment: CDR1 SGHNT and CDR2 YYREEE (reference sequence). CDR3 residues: CASSLPSGGSEYF. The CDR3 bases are TGTGCCAGCAGCTTGCCTAGCGGGGGGTCGGAGTATTTT.